This TCR beta chain is drawn from a study of shared clonotypes between healthy human individuals. Splitting of each subset's genomic DNA was done evenly across several immunoSEQ plates. Only in-frame clones appear in the TCRdb table, and some are missing; sequencing was by immunoSEQ multiplex PCR. The data hold some 550,000 clones, with around 97% observed a single time. The CDR3 is made up of 14 amino acids. Trimming pared 8 bases from V and 2 bases from J, leaving 16 bases between. CDR1 is LNHDA, CDR2 SQIVND, per germline (reference sequence). The J gene is TRBJ2-7, the V gene TRBV19; TRBD1 is a possible D gene (6 bases). The clonotype originates from a woman between 25 and 40 years old in good health. The sequenced sample was naive CD4+ T cells sorted from blood. Subset specified: CD45RA+ positively selected. The chain's CDR3 is CASHPDSRPYEQYF. DNA of the CDR3: TGTGCCAGTCACCCGGACAGCCGTCCCTACGAGCAGTACTTC.